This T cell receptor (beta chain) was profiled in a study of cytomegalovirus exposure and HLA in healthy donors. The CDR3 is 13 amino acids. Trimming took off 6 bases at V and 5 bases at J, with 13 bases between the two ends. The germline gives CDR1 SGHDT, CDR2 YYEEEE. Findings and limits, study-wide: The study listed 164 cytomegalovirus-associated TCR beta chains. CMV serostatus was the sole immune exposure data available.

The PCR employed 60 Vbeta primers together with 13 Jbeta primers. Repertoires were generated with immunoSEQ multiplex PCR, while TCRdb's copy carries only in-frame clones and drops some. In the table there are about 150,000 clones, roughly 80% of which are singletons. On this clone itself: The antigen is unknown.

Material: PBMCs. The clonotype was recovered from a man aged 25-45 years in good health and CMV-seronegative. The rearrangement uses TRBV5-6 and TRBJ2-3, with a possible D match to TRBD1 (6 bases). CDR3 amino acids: CASTLTGLDTQYF. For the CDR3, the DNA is TGTGCCAGCACCCTGACAGGCCTAGATACGCAGTATTTT.